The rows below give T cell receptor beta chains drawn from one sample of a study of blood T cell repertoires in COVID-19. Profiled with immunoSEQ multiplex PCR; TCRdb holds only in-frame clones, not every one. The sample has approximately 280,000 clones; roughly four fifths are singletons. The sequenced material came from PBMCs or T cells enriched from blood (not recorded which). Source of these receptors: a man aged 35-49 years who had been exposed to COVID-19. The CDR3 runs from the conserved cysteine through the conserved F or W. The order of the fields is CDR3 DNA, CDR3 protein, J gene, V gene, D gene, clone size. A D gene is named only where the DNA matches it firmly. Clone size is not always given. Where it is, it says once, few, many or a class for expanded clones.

cdr3_nt: TGTGCCAGCAGTCTAAAGATTTTACCCGGGGAGCTGTTTTTT
cdr3_aa: CASSLKILPGELFF
j_call: TRBJ2-2
v_call: TRBV5-4
d_call: -
clone_size: -

cdr3_nt: TGCGCCAGCAGCCCAGCCGGACAGGACAATCAGCCCCAGCATTTT
cdr3_aa: CASSPAGQDNQPQHF
j_call: TRBJ1-5
v_call: TRBV5-1
d_call: TRBD1
clone_size: -

cdr3_nt: TGTGCCAGCAGAAGAAGCGAAGCCGCCCCAAGAGAGACCCAGTACTTC
cdr3_aa: CASRRSEAAPRETQYF
j_call: TRBJ2-5
v_call: TRBV3-1/TRBV3-2
d_call: -
clone_size: -

cdr3_nt: TGTGCCAGCAGTGGCCAGGGACAGGGCGGCAATCAGCCCCAGCATTTT
cdr3_aa: CASSGQGQGGNQPQHF
j_call: TRBJ1-5
v_call: TRBV6-1
d_call: TRBD1
clone_size: -

cdr3_nt: TGTGCCTGGCTCTCCGGGGAAGCTGGAAACACCATATATTTT
cdr3_aa: CAWLSGEAGNTIYF
j_call: TRBJ1-3
v_call: TRBV30
d_call: -
clone_size: -

cdr3_nt: TGTGCCAGCAGTTTATGGGGGGTGGGGGCCCAGTACTTC
cdr3_aa: CASSLWGVGAQYF
j_call: TRBJ2-5
v_call: TRBV27
d_call: -
clone_size: -

cdr3_nt: TGTGCCAGCAGCTTGTTGAAGACTAGCGGGAATGTTGGGGATGAGCAGTTCTTC
cdr3_aa: CASSLLKTSGNVGDEQFF
j_call: TRBJ2-1
v_call: TRBV5-8
d_call: TRBD2
clone_size: -

cdr3_nt: TGTGCCTGGTCCTCACGGGGGAGGAGCGCTTTCTTT
cdr3_aa: CAWSSRGRSAFF
j_call: TRBJ1-1
v_call: TRBV30
d_call: -
clone_size: -

cdr3_nt: TGTGCCAGCAGTTTCTCAAGACAGGGGGCATATGGCTACACCTTC
cdr3_aa: CASSFSRQGAYGYTF
j_call: TRBJ1-2
v_call: TRBV28
d_call: TRBD1
clone_size: once

cdr3_nt: TGTGCCAGCCGTCCCCATGAAGCTTTCTACGAGCAGTACTTC
cdr3_aa: CASRPHEAFYEQYF
j_call: TRBJ2-7
v_call: TRBV6-5
d_call: -
clone_size: -

cdr3_nt: TGTGCCAGTAGTATCACTAGCGGGAGAGGTGAGCAGTTCTTC
cdr3_aa: CASSITSGRGEQFF
j_call: TRBJ2-1
v_call: TRBV19
d_call: TRBD2
clone_size: few

cdr3_nt: TGTGCCAGTAGTAAAAGCACGGTCTCCTACGAGCAGTACTTC
cdr3_aa: CASSKSTVSYEQYF
j_call: TRBJ2-7
v_call: TRBV19
d_call: -
clone_size: -

cdr3_nt: TGTGCCAGCAGTATCGGACAGCCCATACTTGGCTACACCTTC
cdr3_aa: CASSIGQPILGYTF
j_call: TRBJ1-2
v_call: TRBV6-6
d_call: -
clone_size: -

cdr3_nt: TGTGCCAGCAGTCCCCCGGCTGGTAGCGGGCCCTACAATGAGCAGTTCTTC
cdr3_aa: CASSPPAGSGPYNEQFF
j_call: TRBJ2-1
v_call: TRBV27
d_call: TRBD2
clone_size: -

cdr3_nt: TGCGCCAGCAGTGATCCCACTAGCGGGAGAGTCAAAGAGACCCAGTACTTC
cdr3_aa: CASSDPTSGRVKETQYF
j_call: TRBJ2-5
v_call: TRBV10-1
d_call: TRBD2
clone_size: -

cdr3_nt: TGTGCCAGCAGTTCGGGGAACAATGAGCAGTTCTTC
cdr3_aa: CASSSGNNEQFF
j_call: TRBJ2-1
v_call: TRBV12-3/TRBV12-4
d_call: -
clone_size: -

cdr3_nt: TGTGCCTGGAGTGGATGGGGGGACACCGGGGAGCTGTTTTTT
cdr3_aa: CAWSGWGDTGELFF
j_call: TRBJ2-2
v_call: TRBV30
d_call: -
clone_size: -

cdr3_nt: TGTGCCTGGGCTCAACGGGTAGATACGCAGTATTTT
cdr3_aa: CAWAQRVDTQYF
j_call: TRBJ2-3
v_call: TRBV30
d_call: -
clone_size: -

cdr3_nt: TGCAGCGTTGAATTTGGGGCGACTAGCGGGAGGCTGTACGAGCAGTACTTC
cdr3_aa: CSVEFGATSGRLYEQYF
j_call: TRBJ2-7
v_call: TRBV29-1
d_call: TRBD2
clone_size: -

cdr3_nt: TGTGCCGGGAATCGAGCGGGAGGCCCCGGGGAGCTGTTTTTT
cdr3_aa: CAGNRAGGPGELFF
j_call: TRBJ2-2
v_call: TRBV30
d_call: TRBD2
clone_size: -

cdr3_nt: TGTGCCAGCAGCTTAGAGAGTGCAGGGGGAGAGACCCAGTACTTC
cdr3_aa: CASSLESAGGETQYF
j_call: TRBJ2-5
v_call: TRBV11-3
d_call: TRBD1
clone_size: -

cdr3_nt: TGTGCCAGCAGCTCGCAAACGGGACTCTCACCCCTCCACTTT
cdr3_aa: CASSSQTGLSPLHF
j_call: TRBJ1-6
v_call: TRBV11-3
d_call: -
clone_size: -

cdr3_nt: TGTGCCAGCAGCTCCCAGGGACAGGGAACCGGGGAGCTGTTTTTT
cdr3_aa: CASSSQGQGTGELFF
j_call: TRBJ2-2
v_call: TRBV5-6
d_call: TRBD1
clone_size: -

cdr3_nt: TGTGCCAGCAGCTCCCCCAGGGGGCGCATTGGGAATGAGCAGTTCTTC
cdr3_aa: CASSSPRGRIGNEQFF
j_call: TRBJ2-1
v_call: TRBV7-6
d_call: TRBD1
clone_size: -

cdr3_nt: TGTGCCAGCAGTCAGACAGATTTCTACGAGCAGTACTTC
cdr3_aa: CASSQTDFYEQYF
j_call: TRBJ2-7
v_call: TRBV6-5
d_call: -
clone_size: few

cdr3_nt: TGTGCCACCAGTGGGGCTAGCGAACTCAATACCCAGTATTTT
cdr3_aa: CATSGASELNTQYF
j_call: TRBJ2-3
v_call: TRBV24-1
d_call: -
clone_size: -

cdr3_nt: TGTGCCAGCTCACCAAAGCCCGAGGCCCACGAGCAGTACTTC
cdr3_aa: CASSPKPEAHEQYF
j_call: TRBJ2-7
v_call: TRBV18
d_call: -
clone_size: -

cdr3_nt: TGTGCCATCAGTGAGCCCTACTTACTAGCGGATAGCACAGATACGCAGTATTTT
cdr3_aa: CAISEPYLLADSTDTQYF
j_call: TRBJ2-3
v_call: TRBV10-3
d_call: TRBD2
clone_size: -

cdr3_nt: TGTGCCTGGAGTGTAAATTCCCTGAATTCGGGGGGCTACACCTTC
cdr3_aa: CAWSVNSLNSGGYTF
j_call: TRBJ1-2
v_call: TRBV30
d_call: -
clone_size: -

cdr3_nt: TGTGCCAGCAGCTTAGATCGGGGTGAGCAGTACTTC
cdr3_aa: CASSLDRGEQYF
j_call: TRBJ2-7
v_call: TRBV11-2
d_call: -
clone_size: -

cdr3_nt: TGTGCCATCAGTGATGCGGGAGTGCAGGAAGAGACCCAGTACTTC
cdr3_aa: CAISDAGVQEETQYF
j_call: TRBJ2-5
v_call: TRBV10-3
d_call: TRBD2
clone_size: -

cdr3_nt: TGTGCTAGTGGTTATCGAGGGCGGGATGAGCAGTTCTTC
cdr3_aa: CASGYRGRDEQFF
j_call: TRBJ2-1
v_call: TRBV12-5
d_call: -
clone_size: -

cdr3_nt: TGTGCCAGCAGTGGCGGGAGGGCTGGTTCCTACGAGCAGTACTTC
cdr3_aa: CASSGGRAGSYEQYF
j_call: TRBJ2-7
v_call: TRBV5-6
d_call: TRBD2
clone_size: once

cdr3_nt: TGTGCCAGCAGCTTAGATAGCGAGACCCAGTACTTC
cdr3_aa: CASSLDSETQYF
j_call: TRBJ2-5
v_call: TRBV11-2
d_call: -
clone_size: few

cdr3_nt: TGCAGCGTGACAGGGCCCGGCTCCTACGAGCAGTACTTC
cdr3_aa: CSVTGPGSYEQYF
j_call: TRBJ2-7
v_call: TRBV29-1
d_call: TRBD1
clone_size: -

cdr3_nt: TGTGCCAGCTCAACACCTTCCAGACAGGGTGGGGAGCTGTTTTTT
cdr3_aa: CASSTPSRQGGELFF
j_call: TRBJ2-2
v_call: TRBV18
d_call: TRBD1
clone_size: once

cdr3_nt: TGTGCCAGCAGTGAGACAGCTTGGGAAAATCAGCCCCAGCATTTT
cdr3_aa: CASSETAWENQPQHF
j_call: TRBJ1-5
v_call: TRBV6-4
d_call: -
clone_size: -

cdr3_nt: TGTGCCAGCGGGACCGGGACAGGCGTCAATGAGCAGTTCTTC
cdr3_aa: CASGTGTGVNEQFF
j_call: TRBJ2-1
v_call: TRBV9
d_call: TRBD1
clone_size: -

cdr3_nt: TGTGCCAGCAGCCTCTCGGGAAGCCCCTATGGCTACACCTTC
cdr3_aa: CASSLSGSPYGYTF
j_call: TRBJ1-2
v_call: TRBV3-1/TRBV3-2
d_call: -
clone_size: -

cdr3_nt: TGTGCCAGCAGCTTAGTTGGAGGGGAGGGACTTGAGCAGTTCTTC
cdr3_aa: CASSLVGGEGLEQFF
j_call: TRBJ2-1
v_call: TRBV7-6
d_call: TRBD2
clone_size: -

cdr3_nt: TGTGCCAGCAGCCCGGGTAGCTCCTACAATGAGCAGTTCTTC
cdr3_aa: CASSPGSSYNEQFF
j_call: TRBJ2-1
v_call: TRBV6-5
d_call: -
clone_size: -

cdr3_nt: TGTGCCAGTAGCAGAGGCTCCGAGCGCACTGGGTCCTACGAGCAGTACTTC
cdr3_aa: CASSRGSERTGSYEQYF
j_call: TRBJ2-7
v_call: TRBV19
d_call: -
clone_size: -

cdr3_nt: TGTGCCAGCAGCTTAAACGGGGGTAGCACAGATACGCAGTATTTT
cdr3_aa: CASSLNGGSTDTQYF
j_call: TRBJ2-3
v_call: TRBV7-6
d_call: -
clone_size: -

cdr3_nt: TGTGCCAGCAAGATAGCGGGGGGAGGCTACGAGCAGTACTTC
cdr3_aa: CASKIAGGGYEQYF
j_call: TRBJ2-7
v_call: TRBV6-5
d_call: TRBD2
clone_size: -